This T cell receptor beta chain stems from a study of T cells expressing NK-cell markers. Across the study: Obtained from sorted CD3+CD56+NKG2C+, CD3+CD56+NKG2C- and CD3+CD56-NKG2C+ T cells were the TCR beta repertoires. Eight donors were sequenced, seven testing HCMV-seropositive and one testing seronegative.

Researchers built TCR beta cDNA using 5'RACE template switching with UMIs. Reprocessing the 5' RACE reads, TCRdb reports a single entry for every CDR3 protein and omits DNA. The listing records 500,000 to 700,000 distinct CDR3 sequences. This CDR3 comprises 16 residues. Germline lookup yields CDR1 ENHRY and CDR2 SYGVKD. General observations from the study: Topping the CD3+CD56-NKG2C+ fraction as well were these clonotypes, in several donors.

On this clonotype itself: The antigen remains unidentified.

The chain joins TRBV10-3 to TRBJ2-1. The sequenced sample consisted of blood T cells: a sorted CD56 or NKG2C T cell subset, CD4+ or CD8+ T cells, or bulk PBMC T cells (not recorded which). The TCR was taken from a man aged 18 to 30 in good health. The CDR3 is CAISEPYRSSYNEQFF.